One sample yielded the 21 T cell receptor beta chains listed below, sequenced in a study of neurological immune-mediated disorders. In TCRdb, the 5' RACE reads were re-called with MiXCR into one record per CDR3 protein. The repertoire holds 66,000 or so distinct CDR3 sequences, 5.2% seen once, with over 2.5% in the top ten. What was sequenced was PBMCs. These receptors came from a young woman with multiple sclerosis.

This clonotype has at least ten counts. The chain combines TRBV28 with TRBJ1-2; 9 bases fit TRBD1. Germline V lookup: CDR1 MDHEN, CDR2 SYDVKM. J gave up 0 bases and V 9 bases, and 8 bases lay outside the gene matches. The CDR3 is made up of 15 amino acids. CDR3 DNA sequence: TGTGCCAGTACAGGGGGCGGGGGGGCTAACTATGGCTACACCTTC. It specifies CASTGGGGANYGYTF.

The chain joins TRBV20-1 to TRBJ2-3; D gene unclear. V dropped 2 bases and J dropped 6 bases, with 9 bases sitting between them. Germline CDR1 reads DFQATT; CDR2 reads SNEGSKA (reference sequence). The CDR3 has 12 residues. In nucleotides, the CDR3 is TGCAGTGCTAGATCGGCTGCGGATACGCAGTATTTT. Its translation: CSARSAADTQYF.

This clonotype appeared many times. This rearrangement joins TRBV10-3 to TRBJ2-1, with D possibly matching TRBD1 (6 bases). Germline CDR1 and CDR2: ENHRY and SYGVKD. The length of the CDR3 is 15 residues. The V end lost 5 bases, the J end lost 0 bases, and 11 bases lay between the germline ends. The CDR3 bases are TGTGCCATCAGTTTCACAGGGAGCTCCTACAATGAGCAGTTCTTC. It specifies CAISFTGSSYNEQFF.

This clonotype was seen repeatedly, ten times or more. This chain links TRBV20-1 with TRBJ2-1; 10 bases align to TRBD2. The CDR3 length is 15 residues. The V gene end was trimmed by 0 bases and the J gene end by 10 bases; junction bases not matched to a gene: 9. Germline V lookup: CDR1 DFQATT, CDR2 SNEGSKA (reference sequence). The CDR3 protein is CSARDPEELAGEQFF. The CDR3, as DNA: TGCAGTGCTAGAGATCCCGAGGAACTAGCGGGGGAGCAGTTCTTC.

This clonotype was counted ten times or more. The chain employs TRBV12-3 or TRBV12-4 and TRBJ2-7; D is perhaps TRBD2 (5 bases). Trimming removed 6 bases from V and 4 bases from J, with 13 bases in between. This CDR3 spans 13 amino acids. CDR3 DNA sequence: TGTGCCAGCAGGGCGGGCTCGGGGTACGAGCAGTACTTC. Translated: CASRAGSGYEQYF.

This clonotype was seen ten or more times. The rearrangement links TRBV5-1 to TRBJ1-4; tentative D call: TRBD1 (5 bases). The CDR3 spans 15 residues. Germline V CDR1 and CDR2: SGHRS, YFSETQ. The germline V and J ends were trimmed by 2 bases and 2 bases, with 10 bases remaining between them. The chain's CDR3 is CASSFQGATNEKLFF. CDR3 coding DNA: TGCGCCAGCAGCTTTCAGGGTGCGACTAATGAAAAACTGTTTTTT.

This clonotype was counted at least ten times. The rearrangement links TRBV5-5 to TRBJ2-2; D assignment may be TRBD1 or TRBD2 (5 bases each). CDR1 and CDR2 (germline): SGHKS, YYEKEE (reference sequence). CDR3 length: 16 amino acids. V lost 0 bases and J 0 bases, leaving 9 bases between the germline ends. CDR3 coding DNA: TGTGCCAGCAGCTTGGATCCGGGACCGAACACCGGGGAGCTGTTTTTT. This translates into CASSLDPGPNTGELFF.

This clonotype was counted ten times or more. This chain joins TRBV7-2 and TRBJ2-3; the match to TRBD2 covers 10 bases. Germline trimming cut 2 bases from V and 4 bases from J; bases unmatched to any gene: 6. CDR1 is SGHTA and CDR2 is FQGNSA in the germline V gene. This CDR3 has 16 amino acids. CDR3 nucleotide sequence: TGTGCCAGCAGCTTAAGAGCGGGGGGGCCTGCAGATACGCAGTATTTT. This gives the protein CASSLRAGGPADTQYF.

The gene calls are TRBV6-2 or TRBV6-3 and TRBJ2-1; D perhaps matches TRBD1 (5 bases). V was cut by 0 bases and J by 3 bases, with 12 bases left in between. The CDR3 length is 16 residues. The germline V gene encodes CDR1 MNHEY and CDR2 SVGEGT. DNA for the CDR3: TGTGCCAGCAGTTACTCGAGTGGGGCTAACTACAATGAGCAGTTCTTC. This codes for CASSYSSGANYNEQFF.

Of note for this clonotype: A much bigger clone sits one base away, suggesting this may be a read error. The rearrangement joins TRBV20-1 to TRBJ2-1; unclear D gene. Germline CDR1 DFQATT, CDR2 SNEGSKA (reference sequence). V was trimmed by 0 bases and J by 4 bases, leaving 10 bases between them. This CDR3 has 14 amino acids. Here the CDR3 DNA reads TGCAGTGCTAGAGACACACAGACATACAATGAGCAGTTCTTC. The encoded protein is CSARDTQTYNEQFF.

The chain joins TRBV12-3 or TRBV12-4 to TRBJ1-2, with 8 bases aligning to TRBD1. The V gene end was trimmed by 5 bases and the J gene end by 4 bases; junction bases not matched to a gene: 3. The CDR3 is 13 residues long. Written as DNA, the CDR3 is TGTGCCAGCAGTGGGGGACAGGCCTATGGCTACACCTTC. Translation: CASSGGQAYGYTF.

This clonotype was observed a few times. This chain joins TRBV12-3 or TRBV12-4 and TRBJ2-1; D gene unclear. V lost 1 base to trimming and J lost 6 bases, with 4 bases between them. CDR3 size: 12 residues. CDR3 DNA sequence: TGTGCCAGCAGTTTAGGTCTCAATGAGCAGTTCTTC. Encoded protein: CASSLGLNEQFF.

This clonotype was seen repeatedly, ten times or more. This chain joins TRBV27 and TRBJ2-5; TRBD2 aligns across 7 bases. V was clipped by 2 bases and J by 2 bases; unmatched bases: 5. Germline values: CDR1 MNHEY, CDR2 SMNVEV (reference sequence). This CDR3 region has 15 residues. This CDR3 is CASSLLGGGQETQYF. DNA for the CDR3: TGTGCCAGCAGTTTACTCGGCGGGGGACAAGAGACCCAGTACTTC.

This clonotype appeared many times. This rearrangement joins TRBV9 to TRBJ1-1; 10 bases map to TRBD1. The CDR3 has 14 residues. V gave up 2 bases and J gave up 5 bases; unmatched junction bases: 3. Germline V CDR1 and CDR2: SGDLS, YYNGEE. The CDR3 DNA reads as TGTGCCAGCAGCGTCGGACAGGGGGTGACTGAAGCTTTCTTT. This sequence encodes CASSVGQGVTEAFF.

This clonotype was seen ten or more times. The rearrangement links TRBV12-3 or TRBV12-4 to TRBJ1-1; D gene ambiguous. The CDR3 has 12 residues. Trimming removed 8 bases at V and 6 bases at J, with 13 bases between. CDR3 amino acids: CASYGIRAEAFF. DNA of the CDR3: TGTGCCAGCTACGGAATCCGGGCTGAAGCTTTCTTT.

This clonotype was observed at least ten times. The chain links TRBV24-1 to TRBJ2-5; unclear D gene. The CDR3 loop spans 13 amino acids. From germline, CDR1 is KGHDR and CDR2 SFDVKD. The germline V and J ends were trimmed by 7 bases and 0 bases, with 8 bases remaining between them. CDR3 in DNA: TGTGCCACCAGAACGTCAGACCAAGAGACCCAGTACTTC. Amino acids: CATRTSDQETQYF.

This clonotype showed up many times. V usage is TRBV5-1 and J usage is TRBJ1-1, with 9 bases lining up with TRBD1. This CDR3 spans 14 amino acids. Trimming cost V 5 bases and J 4 bases; bases outside gene matches: 6. Germline V gene lookup returns CDR1 SGHRS and CDR2 YFSETQ. CDR3 bases: TGCGCCAGCAGACGGGACAGGGAAGGCACTGAAGCTTTCTTT. Translated, it gives CASRRDREGTEAFF.

V gene TRBV2 combines with J gene TRBJ2-2, with 7 bases fitting TRBD1. The CDR3 has 15 residues. With 5 bases clipped from V and 4 bases from J, the junction kept 7 bases outside the gene matches. Per the germline V gene, CDR1 is SNHLY and CDR2 is FYNNEI. Written as DNA, the CDR3 is TGTGCCAGCAGTTTGAAGGGGGCCGGCACCGGGGAGCTGTTTTTT. Translating gives CASSLKGAGTGELFF.

This clonotype has more than one count but fewer than ten. The chain recombines TRBV5-1 with TRBJ1-1, with a tentative D call TRBD1 (6 bases). Trimming cost V 4 bases and J 2 bases, with 12 bases left between them. CDR1 is SGHRS, CDR2 YFSETQ, per germline. CDR3 length: 14 residues. Here the CDR3 DNA reads TGCGCCAGCAGCCAACAGGGTTTTAACACTGAAGCTTTCTTT. Translating it yields CASSQQGFNTEAFF.

This clonotype was detected many times. This chain connects TRBV12-3 or TRBV12-4 to TRBJ1-2; maybe TRBD1 (5 bases). Trimming removed 1 base from V and 2 bases from J, with 8 bases in between. The CDR3 runs 14 residues. CDR3 nucleotides: TGTGCCAGCAGTTTAGATTGGGGGAACTATGGCTACACCTTC. Protein sequence: CASSLDWGNYGYTF.

This clonotype was seen many times. V usage is TRBV3-1 and J usage is TRBJ2-2; D unresolved. Trimming left V 2 bases short and J 7 bases short, with 11 bases between. The germline CDR1 and CDR2 sequences are LGHDT and YNNKEL (reference sequence). The CDR3 is made up of 14 amino acids. The DNA for the CDR3 is TGTGCCAGCAGCCAAAGCGAGATTAGCGGGGAGCTGTTTTTT. Its translation: CASSQSEISGELFF.